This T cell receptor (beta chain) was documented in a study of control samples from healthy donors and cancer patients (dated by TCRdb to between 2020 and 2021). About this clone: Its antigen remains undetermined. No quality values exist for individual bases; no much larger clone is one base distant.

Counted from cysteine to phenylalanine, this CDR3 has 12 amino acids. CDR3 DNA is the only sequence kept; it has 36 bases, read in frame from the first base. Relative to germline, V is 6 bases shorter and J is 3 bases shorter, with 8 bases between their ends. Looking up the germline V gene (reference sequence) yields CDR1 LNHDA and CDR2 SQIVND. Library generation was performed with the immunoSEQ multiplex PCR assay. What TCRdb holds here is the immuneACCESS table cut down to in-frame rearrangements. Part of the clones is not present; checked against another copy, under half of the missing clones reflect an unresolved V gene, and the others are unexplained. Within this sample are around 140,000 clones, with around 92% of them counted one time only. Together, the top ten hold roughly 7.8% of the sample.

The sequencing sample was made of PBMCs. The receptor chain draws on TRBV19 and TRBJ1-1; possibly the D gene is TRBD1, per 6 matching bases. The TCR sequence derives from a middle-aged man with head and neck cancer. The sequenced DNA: TGTGCCAGTAGCGGGGGGCACACTGAAGCTTTCTTT. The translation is CASSGGHTEAFF.